The clone carrying this T cell receptor (beta chain) showed up just once. Its antigen is undetermined. The data derive from a study of T-cell memory formation after mild COVID-19. Findings of the study overall: In pre-infection memory, a portion of responding clones appeared, which suggested that cross-reactive memory joined.

Trimming left V 6 bases short and J 6 bases short, with 17 bases between. In germline, CDR1 is SQVTM, CDR2 ANQGSEA. This CDR3 spans 14 amino acids. The 5'RACE method, run with constant-segment primers, produced TCR alpha and TCR beta cDNA libraries (carrying sample barcodes and UMIs). In TCRdb, the 5' RACE reads were re-called with MiXCR into one record per CDR3 protein. The repertoire holds around 200,000 distinct CDR3 sequences, 20% to 25% seen once, with about 21% in the top ten. The source of this sequence is an adult woman who had mild COVID-19 (a few samples of this study predate the infection). Cell type and time point are not known. The chain combines TRBV29-1 with TRBJ1-4; a weak D match, TRBD1 (5 bases). The sequencing input was PBMCs or a T cell subset sorted from them (not recorded which). Here the CDR3 reads CSVTSGRGDEKLFF. CDR3 coding DNA: TGCAGCGTAACTTCGGGACGGGGGGATGAAAAACTGTTTTTT.